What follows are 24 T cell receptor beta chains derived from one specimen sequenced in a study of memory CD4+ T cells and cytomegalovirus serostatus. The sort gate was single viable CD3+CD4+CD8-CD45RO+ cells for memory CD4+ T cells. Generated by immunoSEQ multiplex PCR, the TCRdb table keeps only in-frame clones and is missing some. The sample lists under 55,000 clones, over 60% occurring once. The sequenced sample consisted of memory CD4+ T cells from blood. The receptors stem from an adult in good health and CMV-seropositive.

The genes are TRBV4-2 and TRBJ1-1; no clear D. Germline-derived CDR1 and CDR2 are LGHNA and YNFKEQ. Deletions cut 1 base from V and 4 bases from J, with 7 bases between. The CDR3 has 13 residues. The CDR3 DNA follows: TGTGCCAGCAGCCAAGGGGTTGGCACTGAAGCTTTCTTT. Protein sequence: CASSQGVGTEAFF.

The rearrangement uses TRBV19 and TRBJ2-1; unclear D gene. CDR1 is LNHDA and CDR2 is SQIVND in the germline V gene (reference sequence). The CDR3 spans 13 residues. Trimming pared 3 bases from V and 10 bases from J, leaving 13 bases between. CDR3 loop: CASSISPNGEQFF. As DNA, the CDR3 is TGTGCCAGTAGTATTAGCCCGAACGGCGAGCAGTTCTTC.

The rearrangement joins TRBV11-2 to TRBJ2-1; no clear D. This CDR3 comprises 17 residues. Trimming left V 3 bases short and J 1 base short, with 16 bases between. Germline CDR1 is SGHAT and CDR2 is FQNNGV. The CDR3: CASSFIGTARSYNEQFF. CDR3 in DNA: TGTGCCAGCAGCTTCATTGGCACGGCTCGGTCCTACAATGAGCAGTTCTTC. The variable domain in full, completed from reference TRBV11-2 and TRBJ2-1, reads EAGVAQSPRYKIIEKRQSVAFWCNPISGHATLYWYQQILGQGPKLLIQFQNNGVVDDSQLPKDRFSAERLKGVDSTLKIQPAKLEDSAVYLCASSFIGTARSYNEQFFGPGTRLTVL.

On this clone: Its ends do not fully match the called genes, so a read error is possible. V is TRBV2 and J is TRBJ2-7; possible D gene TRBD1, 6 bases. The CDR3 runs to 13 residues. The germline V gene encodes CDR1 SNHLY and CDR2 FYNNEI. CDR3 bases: TGTGCCAGCACCGAATTCACAGGGTACGGGCAGTACTTC. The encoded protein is CASTEFTGYGQYF.

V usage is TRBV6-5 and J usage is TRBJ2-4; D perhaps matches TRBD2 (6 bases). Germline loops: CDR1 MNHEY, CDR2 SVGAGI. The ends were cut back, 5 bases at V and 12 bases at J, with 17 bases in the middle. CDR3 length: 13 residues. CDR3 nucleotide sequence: TGTGCCAGCAGTACCGGGTGGCAGGAGGGTCAGTACTTC. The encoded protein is CASSTGWQEGQYF.

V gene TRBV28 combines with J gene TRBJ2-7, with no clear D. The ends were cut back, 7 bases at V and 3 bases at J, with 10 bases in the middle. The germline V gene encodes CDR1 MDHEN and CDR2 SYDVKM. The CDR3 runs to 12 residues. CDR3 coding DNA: TGTGCCAGCAAAAGTACAGTCTACGAGCAGTACTTC. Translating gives CASKSTVYEQYF.

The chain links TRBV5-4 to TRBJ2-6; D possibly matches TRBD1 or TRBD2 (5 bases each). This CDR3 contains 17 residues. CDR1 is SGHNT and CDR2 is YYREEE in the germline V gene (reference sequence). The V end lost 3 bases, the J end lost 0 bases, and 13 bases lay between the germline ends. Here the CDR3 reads CASSSGQADSGANVLTF. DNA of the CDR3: TGTGCCAGCAGCTCGGGGCAGGCAGACTCTGGGGCCAACGTCCTGACTTTC.

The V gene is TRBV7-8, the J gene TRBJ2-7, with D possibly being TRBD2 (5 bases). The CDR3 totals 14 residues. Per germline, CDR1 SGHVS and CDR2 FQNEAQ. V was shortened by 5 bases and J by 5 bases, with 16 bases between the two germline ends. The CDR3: CASSQRVQKNEQYF. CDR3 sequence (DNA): TGTGCCAGCAGCCAGAGGGTGCAGAAGAACGAGCAGTACTTC. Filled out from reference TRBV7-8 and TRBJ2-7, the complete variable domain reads GAGVSQSPRYKVAKRGQDVALRCDPISGHVSLFWYQQALGQGPEFLTYFQNEAQLDKSGLPSDRFFAERPEGSVSTLKIQRTQQEDSAVYLCASSQRVQKNEQYFGPGTRLTVT.

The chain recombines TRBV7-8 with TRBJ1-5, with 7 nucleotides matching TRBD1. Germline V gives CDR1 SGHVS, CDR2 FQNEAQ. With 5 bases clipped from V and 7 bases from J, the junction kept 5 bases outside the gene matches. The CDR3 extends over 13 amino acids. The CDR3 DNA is TGTGCCAGCAGCGGACAAGGGGGCCAGCCCCAGCATTTT. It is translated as CASSGQGGQPQHF. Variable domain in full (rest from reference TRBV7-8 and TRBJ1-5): GAGVSQSPRYKVAKRGQDVALRCDPISGHVSLFWYQQALGQGPEFLTYFQNEAQLDKSGLPSDRFFAERPEGSVSTLKIQRTQQEDSAVYLCASSGQGGQPQHFGDGTRLSIL.

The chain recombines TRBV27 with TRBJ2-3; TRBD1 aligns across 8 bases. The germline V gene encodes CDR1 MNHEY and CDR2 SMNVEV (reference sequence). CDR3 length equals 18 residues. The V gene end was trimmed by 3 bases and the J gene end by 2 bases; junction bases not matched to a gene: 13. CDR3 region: CASSFDVGDRSFTDTQYF. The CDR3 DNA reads TGTGCCAGCAGTTTCGATGTAGGGGACAGGTCTTTCACAGATACGCAGTATTTT.

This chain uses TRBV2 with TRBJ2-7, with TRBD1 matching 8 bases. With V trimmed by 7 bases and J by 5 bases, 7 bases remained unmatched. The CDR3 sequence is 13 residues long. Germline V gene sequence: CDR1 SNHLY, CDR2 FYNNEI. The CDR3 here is CASNRDRLDEQYF. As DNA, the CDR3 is TGTGCCAGCAACCGGGACAGGCTCGACGAGCAGTACTTC.

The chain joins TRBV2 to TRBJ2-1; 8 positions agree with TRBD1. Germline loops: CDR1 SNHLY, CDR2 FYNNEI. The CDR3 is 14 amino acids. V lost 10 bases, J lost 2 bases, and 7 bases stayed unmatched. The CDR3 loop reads CATLQGAAYNEQFF. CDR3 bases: TGTGCCACCCTTCAGGGGGCTGCCTACAATGAGCAGTTCTTC.

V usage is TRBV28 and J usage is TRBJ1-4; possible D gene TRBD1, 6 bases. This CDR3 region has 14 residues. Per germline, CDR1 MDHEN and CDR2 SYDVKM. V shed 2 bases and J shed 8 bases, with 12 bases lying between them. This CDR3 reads CASSLGGAQEKLFF. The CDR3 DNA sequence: TGTGCCAGCAGTTTAGGGGGGGCTCAAGAAAAACTGTTTTTT.

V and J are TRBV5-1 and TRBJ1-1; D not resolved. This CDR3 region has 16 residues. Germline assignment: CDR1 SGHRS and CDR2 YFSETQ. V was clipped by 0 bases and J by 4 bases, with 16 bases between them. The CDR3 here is CASSLEQTLRTTEAFF. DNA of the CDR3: TGCGCCAGCAGCTTGGAACAGACTTTACGAACCACTGAAGCTTTCTTT. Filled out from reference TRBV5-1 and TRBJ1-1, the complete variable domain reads KAGVTQTPRYLIKTRGQQVTLSCSPISGHRSVSWYQQTPGQGLQFLFEYFSETQRNKGNFPGRFSGRQFSNSRSEMNVSTLELGDSALYLCASSLEQTLRTTEAFFGQGTRLTVV.

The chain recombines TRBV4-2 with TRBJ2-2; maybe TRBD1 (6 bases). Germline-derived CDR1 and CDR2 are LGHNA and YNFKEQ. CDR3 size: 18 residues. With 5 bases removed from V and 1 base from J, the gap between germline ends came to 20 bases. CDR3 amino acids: CASSFHPTGHLNTGELFF. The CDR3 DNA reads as TGTGCCAGCAGCTTTCACCCTACGGGACATCTGAACACCGGGGAGCTGTTTTTT.

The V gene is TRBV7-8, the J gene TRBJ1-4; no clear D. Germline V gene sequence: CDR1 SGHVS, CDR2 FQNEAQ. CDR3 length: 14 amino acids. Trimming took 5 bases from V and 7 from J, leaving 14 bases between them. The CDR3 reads CASSRTARSEKLFF. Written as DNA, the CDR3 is TGTGCCAGCAGCCGTACAGCGCGTAGTGAAAAACTGTTTTTT.

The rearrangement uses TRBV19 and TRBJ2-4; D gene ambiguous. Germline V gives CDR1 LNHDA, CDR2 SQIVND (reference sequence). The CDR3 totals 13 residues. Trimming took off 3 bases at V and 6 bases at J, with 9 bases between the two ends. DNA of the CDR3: TGTGCCAGTAGTATCGGGCAGCTAAACATTCAGTACTTC. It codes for CASSIGQLNIQYF.

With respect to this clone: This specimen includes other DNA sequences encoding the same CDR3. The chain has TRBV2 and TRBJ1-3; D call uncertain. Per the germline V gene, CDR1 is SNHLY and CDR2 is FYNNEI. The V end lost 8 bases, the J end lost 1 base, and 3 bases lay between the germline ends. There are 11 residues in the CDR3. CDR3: CASLSGNTIYF. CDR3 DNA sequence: TGTGCCAGCCTGTCTGGAAACACCATATATTTT.

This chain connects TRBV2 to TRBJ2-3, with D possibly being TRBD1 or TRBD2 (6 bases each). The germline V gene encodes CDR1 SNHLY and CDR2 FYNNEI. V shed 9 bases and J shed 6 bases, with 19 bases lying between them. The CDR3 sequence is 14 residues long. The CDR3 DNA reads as TGTGCCAGAAGCCGAGGGGGGCTGGGGGATACGCAGTATTTT. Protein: CARSRGGLGDTQYF.

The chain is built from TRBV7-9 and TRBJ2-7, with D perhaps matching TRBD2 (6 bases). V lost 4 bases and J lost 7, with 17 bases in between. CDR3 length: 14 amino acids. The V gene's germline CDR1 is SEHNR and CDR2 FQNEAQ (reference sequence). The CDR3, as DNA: TGTGCCAGCAGCTCCACGGCAATGGGGGGAGAGCAGTACTTC. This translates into CASSSTAMGGEQYF.

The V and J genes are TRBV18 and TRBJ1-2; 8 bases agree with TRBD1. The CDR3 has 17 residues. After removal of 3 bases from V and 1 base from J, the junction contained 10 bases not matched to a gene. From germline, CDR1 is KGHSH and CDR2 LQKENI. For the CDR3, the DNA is TGTGCCAGCTCACCCCGGACAGGGTCTATTCTTAACTATGGCTACACCTTC. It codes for CASSPRTGSILNYGYTF.

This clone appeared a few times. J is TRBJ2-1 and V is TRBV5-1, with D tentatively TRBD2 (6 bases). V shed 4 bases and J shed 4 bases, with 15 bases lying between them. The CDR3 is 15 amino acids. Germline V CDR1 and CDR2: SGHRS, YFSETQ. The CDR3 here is CASSVSGTVYNEQFF. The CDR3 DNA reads TGCGCCAGCAGCGTTTCCGGGACTGTATACAATGAGCAGTTCTTC.

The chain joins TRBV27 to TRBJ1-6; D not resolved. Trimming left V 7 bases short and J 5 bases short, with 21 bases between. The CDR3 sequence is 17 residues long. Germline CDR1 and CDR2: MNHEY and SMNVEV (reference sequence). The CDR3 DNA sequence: TGTGCCAGCACTAGGACGGCGACCATGGGGAATAATTCACCCCTCCACTTT. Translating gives CASTRTATMGNNSPLHF.

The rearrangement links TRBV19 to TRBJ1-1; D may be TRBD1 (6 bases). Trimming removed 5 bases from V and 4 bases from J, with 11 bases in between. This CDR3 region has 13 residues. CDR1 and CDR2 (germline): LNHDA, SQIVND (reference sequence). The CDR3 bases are TGTGCCAGTAGTCAGGGGATAGTCACTGAAGCTTTCTTT. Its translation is CASSQGIVTEAFF. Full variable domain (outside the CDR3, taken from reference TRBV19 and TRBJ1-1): DGGITQSPKYLFRKEGQNVTLSCEQNLNHDAMYWYRQDPGQGLRLIYYSQIVNDFQKGDIAEGYSVSREKKESFPLTVTSAQKNPTAFYLCASSQGIVTEAFFGQGTRLTVV.